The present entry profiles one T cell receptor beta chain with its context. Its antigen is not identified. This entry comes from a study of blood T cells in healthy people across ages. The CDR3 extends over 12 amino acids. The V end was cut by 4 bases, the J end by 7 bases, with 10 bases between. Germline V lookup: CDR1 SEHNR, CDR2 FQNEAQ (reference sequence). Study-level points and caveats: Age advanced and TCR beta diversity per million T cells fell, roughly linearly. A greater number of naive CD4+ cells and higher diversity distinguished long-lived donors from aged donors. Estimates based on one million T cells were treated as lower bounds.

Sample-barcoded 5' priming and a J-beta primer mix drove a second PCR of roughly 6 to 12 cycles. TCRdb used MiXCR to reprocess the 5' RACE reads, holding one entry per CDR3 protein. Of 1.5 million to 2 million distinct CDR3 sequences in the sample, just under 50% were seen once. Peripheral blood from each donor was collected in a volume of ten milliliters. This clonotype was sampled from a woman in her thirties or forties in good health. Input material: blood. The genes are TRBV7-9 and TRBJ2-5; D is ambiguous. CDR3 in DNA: TGTGCCAGCAGCTCGACAATCTTGACCCAGTACTTC. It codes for CASSSTILTQYF.